A single sample gave rise to the 9 T cell receptor beta chains below, sequenced in a study of blood T cell repertoires in COVID-19. TCRdb's table, derived via immunoSEQ multiplex PCR, lists solely in-frame clones and lacks some. The sample has around 310,000 clones, 89% seen once. The sample comprised PBMCs or T cells enriched from blood (not recorded which). The receptors were gathered from a woman aged 30 to 39 who had recovered from COVID-19.

The chain couples TRBV12-3 or TRBV12-4 to TRBJ1-5; 10 nucleotides line up with TRBD1. This CDR3 has 13 amino acids. After removal of 6 bases from V and 7 bases from J, the junction contained 3 bases not matched to a gene. The CDR3 reads CASSSTGGQPQHF. CDR3 in DNA: TGTGCCAGCAGCTCGACAGGGGGCCAGCCCCAGCATTTT.

The chain links TRBV5-4 to TRBJ2-7, with D possibly being TRBD2 (5 bases). CDR3 size: 13 residues. Between the trimmed V and J ends, which lost 0 bases and 3 bases, there was a span of 7 bases. Germline V gives CDR1 SGHNT, CDR2 YYREEE (reference sequence). CDR3 amino acids: CASSLDGIYEQYF. CDR3 DNA: TGTGCCAGCAGCTTGGACGGGATCTACGAGCAGTACTTC.

This chain links TRBV15 with TRBJ2-7, with D maybe TRBD2 (6 bases). V dropped 1 base and J dropped 6 bases, with 10 bases sitting between them. Germline CDR1 is LNHNV and CDR2 is YYDKDF (reference sequence). The CDR3 has 13 residues. The CDR3 DNA reads as TGTGCCACCAGCAGAGTACCCGGGGGCGAGCAGTACTTC. This gives the protein CATSRVPGGEQYF.

The chain couples TRBV28 to TRBJ1-1; TRBD1 aligns across 7 bases. CDR3 length equals 14 residues. With 7 bases clipped from V and 0 bases from J, the junction kept 5 bases outside the gene matches. Germline loops: CDR1 MDHEN, CDR2 SYDVKM. The CDR3 DNA is TGTGCCAGCATCTCGGGACAGTTGAACACTGAAGCTTTCTTT. Its translation: CASISGQLNTEAFF.

The chain employs TRBV6-5 and TRBJ2-5; 8 nucleotides match TRBD1. The CDR3 loop spans 13 amino acids. Germline V gives CDR1 MNHEY, CDR2 SVGAGI. The V segment lost 6 bases and the J segment 4 bases; nucleotides outside the gene matches: 4. Written as DNA, the CDR3 is TGTGCCAGCAGACAGGGGGGATTAGAGACCCAGTACTTC. It yields the protein CASRQGGLETQYF.

V usage is TRBV5-1 and J usage is TRBJ2-3, with D hard to call. Deletions cut 0 bases from V and 2 bases from J, with 10 bases between. CDR3 length: 15 residues. CDR1 is SGHRS and CDR2 is YFSETQ in the germline V gene. CDR3 in amino acids: CASSLVQRATDTQYF. The DNA for the CDR3 is TGCGCCAGCAGCTTGGTCCAACGAGCCACAGATACGCAGTATTTT. The whole variable domain, remainder taken from reference TRBV5-1 and TRBJ2-3, is KAGVTQTPRYLIKTRGQQVTLSCSPISGHRSVSWYQQTPGQGLQFLFEYFSETQRNKGNFPGRFSGRQFSNSRSEMNVSTLELGDSALYLCASSLVQRATDTQYFGPGTRLTVL.

This sequence joins TRBV28 and TRBJ1-2; 8 bases align to TRBD1. This CDR3 region has 13 residues. V trimming: 6 bases; J trimming: 6 bases; junction bases outside the gene matches: 6. Looked up from germline, CDR1 is MDHEN and CDR2 is SYDVKM. CDR3 coding DNA: TGTGCCAGCAGCCTGACAGGGGTTCATGGCTACACCTTC. This encodes CASSLTGVHGYTF.

The chain carries TRBV9 and TRBJ2-2; D unresolved. This CDR3 is built from 13 residues. With 1 base removed from V and 6 bases from J, the gap between germline ends came to 7 bases. Germline-derived CDR1 and CDR2 are SGDLS and YYNGEE. CDR3 sequence: CASSVNAAGELFF. CDR3 coding DNA: TGTGCCAGCAGCGTAAATGCGGCCGGGGAGCTGTTTTTT.

This clone appeared a single time. The gene calls are TRBV28 and TRBJ2-7; D is perhaps TRBD1 (6 bases). The CDR3 extends over 14 amino acids. Germline V CDR1 and CDR2: MDHEN, SYDVKM. The V end was cut by 7 bases, the J end by 4 bases, with 17 bases between. The DNA for the CDR3 is TGTGCCAGCACCAACACAGGGTTCGTATACGAGCAGTACTTC. Protein: CASTNTGFVYEQYF.